In this sample, the clone carrying this T cell receptor beta chain turned up once. Its specificity is unknown. These data are taken from a study of cytomegalovirus exposure and HLA in healthy donors. Turning to the study itself: T cells numbering approximately 170 million yielded some 120 million unique TCR beta sequences in an earlier analysis.

Broader study findings: Prior analysis indicated that the majority of TCR beta V segments exhibited productivity approximately 87% or approximately 30% of the time. In a later analysis, most CMV-associated TCR beta chains appeared HLA-restricted.

The study ran its PCR with 60 Vbeta and 13 Jbeta primers. TCRdb's copy holds only in-frame clones and misses some; the assay was immunoSEQ multiplex PCR. The sample has about 190,000 clones, roughly four fifths seen once. Material for sequencing was PBMCs. This sequence originates from a woman aged 25-40 years in good health and CMV-seropositive.

CDR3 sequence: CASSLEYGHLNEQFF. The DNA for the CDR3 is TGTGCCAGCAGCTTAGAGTACGGACACCTCAATGAGCAGTTCTTC. V and J are TRBV7-6 and TRBJ2-1; D might be TRBD1 (5 bases). CDR1 and CDR2 from the germline V gene are SGHVS and FNYEAQ. This CDR3 is 15 amino acids long. V lost 1 base and J lost 6, with 13 bases in between.